Shown below are 10 T cell receptor beta chains from a single sample sequenced in a study of blood T cells in healthy people across ages (dated by TCRdb to between 2014 and 2016). The library relied on 5' RACE. This sample was sequenced with an Illumina HiSeq 2500. A second PCR of roughly 7 to 11 cycles was run with a J-beta primer mix and a sample-barcoded 5' primer. TCRdb reprocessed the public reads (quality trimming at Q25 with fastp, clone calling with MiXCR) and kept in-frame beta chains. Rows merge per CDR3 protein into single entries with the most common DNA and genes. The sample yields 910,000 or so distinct CDR3 sequences; 51% were counted once. The ten largest make up around 21% of the sample. The sample consisted of blood. Receptors originate from a woman in her sixties or seventies in good health.

This chain connects TRBV20-1 to TRBJ2-3; 9 nucleotides agree with TRBD2. The CDR3 runs 16 residues. Trimming removed 5 bases from V and 7 bases from J; junction bases left unmatched: 16. Germline-derived CDR1 and CDR2 are DFQATT and SNEGSKA (reference sequence). CDR3 protein: CSARGGVAGVLYTQYF. CDR3 coding DNA: TGCAGTGCTCGGGGGGGAGTAGCGGGAGTCTTGTATACGCAGTATTTT.

The chain recombines TRBV20-1 with TRBJ2-7; 10 bases line up with TRBD2. CDR3 length: 15 amino acids. V gave up 6 bases and J gave up 7 bases; unmatched junction bases: 15. Germline loops: CDR1 DFQATT, CDR2 SNEGSKA (reference sequence). CDR3 loop: CSATLAGSPYREQYF. DNA of the CDR3: TGCAGTGCCACACTAGCGGGGAGCCCTTATCGGGAGCAGTACTTC.

The chain carries TRBV11-2 and TRBJ2-2; D may be TRBD2 (6 bases). Germline loops: CDR1 SGHAT, CDR2 FQNNGV. The CDR3 is made up of 15 amino acids. V was shortened by 7 bases and J by 4 bases, with 16 bases between the two germline ends. This CDR3 is CASTAGPGGTGELFF. The CDR3 DNA is TGTGCCAGCACCGCGGGACCGGGTGGCACCGGGGAGCTGTTTTTT.

J is TRBJ1-1 and V is TRBV4-1; no reliable D call. CDR3 length: 11 amino acids. Germline CDR1 and CDR2: MGHRA and YSYEKL. The V end was cut by 2 bases, the J end by 6 bases, with 4 bases between. CDR3 in amino acids: CASSQFSEAFF. The CDR3 DNA is TGCGCCAGCAGCCAATTCTCTGAAGCTTTCTTT.

J is TRBJ2-1 and V is TRBV20-1; no clear D gene. CDR3 length: 13 amino acids. Germline V gives CDR1 DFQATT, CDR2 SNEGSKA (reference sequence). Trimming shortened V by 6 bases and J by 1 base, and 10 bases separated the two germline ends. CDR3 in DNA: TGCAGTGCCCGACGCTTGTCCTACAATGAGCAGTTCTTC. The encoded protein is CSARRLSYNEQFF.

A few counts support this clonotype. The chain employs TRBV20-1 and TRBJ2-7; 7 nucleotides line up with TRBD1. With V trimmed by 0 bases and J by 4 bases, 9 bases remained unmatched. Germline loops: CDR1 DFQATT, CDR2 SNEGSKA (reference sequence). The CDR3 loop spans 15 amino acids. CDR3 sequence reads: CSARDQGVSVYEQYF. In DNA form, the CDR3 reads TGCAGTGCTAGAGATCAGGGGGTTAGCGTTTACGAGCAGTACTTC.

The chain joins TRBV3-1 to TRBJ2-5; 8 nucleotides match TRBD2. Unmatched junction bases numbered 6, after V lost 7 bases and J lost 5 bases. This CDR3 is 13 amino acids long. Germline loops: CDR1 LGHDT, CDR2 YNNKEL (reference sequence). CDR3 DNA: TGTGCCAGCACCGGGAGGGTTGAGGAGACCCAGTACTTC. Translation: CASTGRVEETQYF.

The V call is TRBV5-1, the J call TRBJ2-3; D remains ambiguous. With 4 bases removed from V and 2 bases from J, the gap between germline ends came to 14 bases. Germline values: CDR1 SGHRS, CDR2 YFSETQ. CDR3 length: 15 amino acids. The CDR3 coding sequence is TGCGCCAGCAGCGCGATCTGGGGAAACACAGATACGCAGTATTTT. This gives the protein CASSAIWGNTDTQYF.

The V call is TRBV10-3, the J call TRBJ2-3; D uncertain. CDR1 is ENHRY and CDR2 is SYGVKD in the germline V gene. The CDR3 is made up of 13 amino acids. Trimming shortened V by 2 bases and J by 4 bases, and 7 bases separated the two germline ends. The CDR3 nucleotides read TGTGCCATCAGTGAGCTAGTATCAGATACGCAGTATTTT. Its translation: CAISELVSDTQYF.

This sequence joins TRBV2 and TRBJ1-1, with no clear D. This CDR3 contains 15 residues. V was pared by 4 bases and J by 1 base, with 13 bases between. Germline V lookup: CDR1 SNHLY, CDR2 FYNNEI. The CDR3 sequence is CASSVLSSRNTEAFF. The CDR3 DNA reads as TGTGCCAGCAGTGTGTTGAGCAGTCGGAACACTGAAGCTTTCTTT.